The 14 T cell receptor beta chains below were found in one sample sequenced in a study of vaccination and CD4 T cells after COVID-19. In TCRdb, the PCR reads were re-called with MiXCR into one record per CDR3 protein. The repertoire includes about 21,000 distinct CDR3 sequences, under 60% of them detected once, and approximately 0.93% sits in the top ten. Sequencing was performed on CD4+ T cells from blood, taken before SARS-CoV-2 vaccination. The receptors were gathered from a human donor who had recovered from COVID-19.

The rearrangement uses TRBV27 and TRBJ1-1; TRBD1 is a possible D gene (5 bases). Germline V CDR1 and CDR2: MNHEY, SMNVEV (reference sequence). The CDR3 loop spans 14 amino acids. V lost 2 bases, J lost 6 bases, and 13 bases lay in between. The CDR3 spells CASSLDSVSPEAFF. Here the CDR3 DNA reads TGTGCCAGCAGTTTAGACAGTGTTTCCCCTGAAGCTTTCTTT.

This clonotype was seen a handful of times. V and J are TRBV7-8 and TRBJ2-3; D perhaps matches TRBD2 (6 bases). The V end lost 3 bases, the J end lost 4 bases, and 14 bases lay between the germline ends. Germline V gives CDR1 SGHVS, CDR2 FQNEAQ. The CDR3 extends over 15 amino acids. The CDR3 bases are TGTGCCAGCAGCTTTTTGGCGGGACCCTCAGATACGCAGTATTTT. Residues: CASSFLAGPSDTQYF.

The V and J genes are TRBV5-6 and TRBJ1-1; D is uncertain. The V and J ends lost 4 bases and 8 bases respectively, with 15 bases between them. CDR3 length: 13 amino acids. Germline CDR1 and CDR2: SGHDT and YYEEEE. The CDR3 DNA reads as TGTGCCAGCAGCGTAGACTGGGAGGAAGAAGCTTTCTTT. It encodes CASSVDWEEEAFF.

This clonotype was counted between two and nine times. V and J are TRBV6-1 and TRBJ1-5; D may be TRBD1 (5 bases). Germline V lookup: CDR1 MNHNS, CDR2 SASEGT. The V and J ends lost 7 bases and 1 base respectively, with 14 bases between them. The CDR3 length is 15 residues. The CDR3 loop reads CASKVWAGSNQPQHF. The CDR3, as DNA: TGTGCCAGCAAGGTTTGGGCAGGGAGCAATCAGCCCCAGCATTTT.

This sequence joins TRBV19 and TRBJ1-5; D gene unclear. V was clipped by 7 bases and J by 3 bases, with 16 bases between them. The CDR3 runs to 15 residues. Germline-derived CDR1 and CDR2 are LNHDA and SQIVND (reference sequence). CDR3 amino acids: CASKALGSDNQPQHF. CDR3 bases: TGTGCCAGTAAAGCTCTGGGGAGTGACAATCAGCCCCAGCATTTT.

The chain has TRBV28 and TRBJ1-1; 7 bases are shared with TRBD1. The CDR3 covers 15 residues. The junction had 8 bases not matched to a gene; V was cut back by 6 bases and J by 1 base. Germline V gene lookup returns CDR1 MDHEN and CDR2 SYDVKM. Written as DNA, the CDR3 is TGTGCCAGCAGCCGGACAGGCGGGGAGAACACTGAAGCTTTCTTT. Encoded protein: CASSRTGGENTEAFF.

The V gene is TRBV30, the J gene TRBJ2-5; D is unclear. V shed 2 bases and J shed 1 base, with 17 bases lying between them. The CDR3 has 16 amino acids. Germline V CDR1 and CDR2: GTSNPN, SVGIG (reference sequence). The CDR3 DNA sequence: TGTGCCTGGAGTCATAGGGTTCCGGGTTCCCAAGAGACCCAGTACTTC. Translated: CAWSHRVPGSQETQYF.

The rearrangement joins TRBV28 to TRBJ1-5; 9 bases are a match to TRBD1. The CDR3 runs to 16 residues. The ends lost 4 bases at V and 3 bases at J; junction bases unmatched: 7. CDR1 is MDHEN and CDR2 is SYDVKM in the germline V gene. In DNA, the CDR3 is TGTGCCAGCAGTTACAACAGGGGGCTTGACAATCAGCCCCAGCATTTT. This gives the protein CASSYNRGLDNQPQHF.

The chain employs TRBV19 and TRBJ1-2; D might be TRBD1 (5 bases). V was pared by 3 bases and J by 3 bases, with 14 bases between. There are 15 residues in the CDR3. Germline loops: CDR1 LNHDA, CDR2 SQIVND (reference sequence). The DNA of the CDR3 is TGTGCCAGTAGTATTAAAACGGGGACCGACTATGGCTACACCTTC. The encoded protein is CASSIKTGTDYGYTF. Complete variable domain (other parts from reference TRBV19 and TRBJ1-2): DGGITQSPKYLFRKEGQNVTLSCEQNLNHDAMYWYRQDPGQGLRLIYYSQIVNDFQKGDIAEGYSVSREKKESFPLTVTSAQKNPTAFYLCASSIKTGTDYGYTFGSGTRLTVV.

The chain links TRBV20-1 to TRBJ2-1, with D perhaps being TRBD1 or TRBD2 (6 bases each). CDR3 length equals 17 residues. Trimming shortened V by 2 bases and J by 5 bases, and 22 bases separated the two germline ends. Looked up from germline, CDR1 is DFQATT and CDR2 is SNEGSKA (reference sequence). The CDR3 DNA is TGCAGTGCTAGAAACCCTAGGGGGGAACGTGTTGACAATGAGCAGTTCTTC. Its protein is CSARNPRGERVDNEQFF.

This clonotype was seen a few times. The chain is built from TRBV6-1 and TRBJ1-5; a weak D match, TRBD1 (6 bases). V lost 4 bases to trimming and J lost 1 base, with 11 bases between them. The CDR3 contains 15 residues. Germline V lookup: CDR1 MNHNS, CDR2 SASEGT. The CDR3 here is CASSVGGESNQPQHF. CDR3 DNA: TGTGCCAGCAGTGTAGGGGGGGAAAGCAATCAGCCCCAGCATTTT.

V and J are TRBV19 and TRBJ2-7, with TRBD1 matching 8 bases. Trimming cost V 5 bases and J 2 bases; bases outside gene matches: 2. The CDR3 is made up of 13 amino acids. In germline, CDR1 is LNHDA, CDR2 SQIVND (reference sequence). The CDR3 region has the DNA TGTGCCAGTAGTTCGACAGGGGCCTACGAGCAGTACTTC. It translates to CASSSTGAYEQYF.

This clonotype was seen more than once but under ten times. The chain uses TRBV24-1 and TRBJ2-2, with D maybe TRBD1 (6 bases). CDR3 length: 15 amino acids. The ends were cut back, 9 bases at V and 7 bases at J, with 20 bases in the middle. Germline-derived CDR1 and CDR2 are KGHDR and SFDVKD. The CDR3 spells CATGGPFAVGGELFF. The CDR3 nucleotides are TGTGCCACCGGGGGCCCATTCGCGGTGGGCGGGGAGCTGTTTTTT.

V gene TRBV28 combines with J gene TRBJ2-3; perhaps TRBD1 as D (5 bases). The CDR3 extends over 13 amino acids. Germline V gene data show CDR1 as MDHEN and CDR2 as SYDVKM. Trimming removed 3 bases at V and 5 bases at J, with 9 bases between. The CDR3 nucleotides read TGTGCCAGCAGTTTGGCAGGGATAGATACGCAGTATTTT. The encoded protein is CASSLAGIDTQYF. The whole variable domain, remainder taken from reference TRBV28 and TRBJ2-3, is DVKVTQSSRYLVKRTGEKVFLECVQDMDHENMFWYRQDPGLGLRLIYFSYDVKMKEKGDIPEGYSVSREKKERFSLILESASTNQTSMYLCASSLAGIDTQYFGPGTRLTVL.